Sequencing of this TCR beta chain was carried out in a study of cytomegalovirus exposure and HLA in healthy donors. This clone has a single count. Its antigen is unidentified. Study-level results: Later on, an analysis tied 15,000 to 20,000 TCR beta sequences to HLA alleles at 0.05 false discovery rate.

Both 60 Vbeta primers and 13 Jbeta primers went into the PCR. This table comes from immunoSEQ multiplex PCR, and its TCRdb copy is limited to in-frame clones, with some not included. Of more than 150,000 clones in the sample, roughly four fifths were seen once. CDR1 and CDR2 (germline): MNHNS, SASEGT. The CDR3 covers 14 residues. The trim removed 6 bases at V and 11 bases at J, leaving 13 bases unmatched. At sampling all donors were nominally healthy, likely with unrecorded immune exposures. V gene TRBV6-1 combines with J gene TRBJ2-5, with TRBD1 matching over 9 bases. This sequence originates from a man aged 35-49 years in good health and CMV-seronegative. Sequences were obtained from PBMCs. This chain's CDR3 is CASRLTGGLGEQYF. For the CDR3, the DNA is TGTGCCAGCAGATTGACAGGGGGTCTGGGAGAGCAGTACTTC.